These 19 T cell receptor beta chains share one sample of origin, sequenced in a study of glioma-infiltrating T cells after dendritic cell vaccination. Time point denoted: after dendritic cell vaccination, including at tumor progression/relapse. The protocol was immunoSEQ multiplex PCR, while the TCRdb copy is restricted to in-frame clones and leaves out a portion. The sample has some 99,000 clones; approximately 80% are singletons. The sample in question was blood, obtained after dendritic cell vaccination. These receptors all stem from a human donor with glioblastoma.

V is TRBV27 and J is TRBJ2-1; 12 bases agree with TRBD2. The CDR3 spans 21 residues. The V gene end was trimmed by 0 bases and the J gene end by 7 bases; junction bases not matched to a gene: 19. CDR1 is MNHEY, CDR2 SMNVEV, per germline (reference sequence). CDR3 DNA sequence: TGTGCCAGCAGTTTATCGATGGTCCCCTGGCGTCTAGCGGGAGGGTTAAATGAGCAGTTCTTC. Its protein is CASSLSMVPWRLAGGLNEQFF.

This chain uses TRBV5-1 with TRBJ1-2; possible D gene TRBD1, 5 bases. Germline V gene lookup returns CDR1 SGHRS and CDR2 YFSETQ. The germline V and J ends were trimmed by 4 bases and 4 bases, with 17 bases remaining between them. CDR3 length: 15 residues. The DNA for the CDR3 is TGCGCCAGCAGCCCCCTCCCGACAGATTTCTATGGCTACACCTTC. Translating it yields CASSPLPTDFYGYTF.

The genes are TRBV5-1 and TRBJ2-3, with 9 bases fitting TRBD1. Germline V CDR1 and CDR2: SGHRS, YFSETQ. The ends lost 2 bases at V and 4 bases at J; junction bases unmatched: 8. This CDR3 contains 16 residues. The CDR3 loop is CASSLGTGLTADTQYF. Written as DNA, the CDR3 is TGCGCCAGCAGCTTAGGGACAGGGTTGACGGCAGATACGCAGTATTTT.

The chain links TRBV5-1 to TRBJ1-1, with unresolved D. Per the germline V gene, CDR1 is SGHRS and CDR2 is YFSETQ. V was trimmed by 0 bases and J by 1 base, leaving 7 bases between them. CDR3 length equals 14 residues. CDR3 DNA: TGCGCCAGCAGCTTGGGGCCGGGGAACACTGAAGCTTTCTTT. It specifies CASSLGPGNTEAFF.

This chain joins TRBV6-1 and TRBJ1-1; D gene uncertain. Germline V gene lookup returns CDR1 MNHNS and CDR2 SASEGT. The CDR3 totals 15 residues. Trimming pared 8 bases from V and 3 bases from J, leaving 19 bases between. The CDR3 region is CASLHTQHGYTEAFF. DNA of the CDR3: TGTGCCAGCCTTCACACTCAACACGGGTACACTGAAGCTTTCTTT.

The CDR3 sequence: CASSQVTGGEETQYF. The CDR3 DNA follows: TGTGCCAGCAGCCAAGTCACAGGGGGAGAAGAGACCCAGTACTTC. The chain links TRBV4-2 to TRBJ2-5; 8 bases are a match to TRBD1. The trim removed 1 base at V and 3 bases at J, leaving 4 bases unmatched. CDR3 length: 15 amino acids. CDR1 and CDR2 (germline): LGHNA, YNFKEQ.

The chain combines TRBV15 with TRBJ1-1; a weak D match, TRBD1 (6 bases). The CDR3 spans 12 residues. Germline CDR1 and CDR2: LNHNV and YYDKDF (reference sequence). V lost 5 bases to trimming and J lost 10 bases, with 14 bases between them. As DNA, the CDR3 is TGTGCCACCAGCTCAGGGGTCCGGGGAGCTTTCTTT. Translating it yields CATSSGVRGAFF.

For the CDR3, the DNA is TGTGCCAGCAGCGCTCAACTAGCGGGGCCCACAGATACGCAGTATTTT. Translation gives CASSAQLAGPTDTQYF. The chain couples TRBV9 to TRBJ2-3; TRBD2 matches 10 bases. Per the germline V gene, CDR1 is SGDLS and CDR2 is YYNGEE. The CDR3 is 16 amino acids. V dropped 3 bases and J dropped 2; count of bases not matched to a gene: 6.

The chain is built from TRBV28 and TRBJ1-1; TRBD1 agrees at 9 bases. The CDR3 sequence is 15 residues long. Germline CDR1 and CDR2: MDHEN and SYDVKM. Germline trimming cut 2 bases from V and 1 base from J; bases unmatched to any gene: 2. CDR3: CASSLRDRANTEAFF. The CDR3 nucleotides read TGTGCCAGCAGTTTACGGGACAGGGCGAACACTGAAGCTTTCTTT.

This chain links TRBV1 with TRBJ1-1. TRBV1 is designated a pseudogene. The CDR3 has 14 residues. CDR3 DNA: TGCACCACCGGGACGGGAGAAATGAACACTGAAGCTTTCTTT. Its protein product is CTTGTGEMNTEAFF.

As DNA, the CDR3 is TGTGCCAGCAGGCTGGGACAGAGCTCCTACAATGAGCAGTTCTTC. Its protein is CASRLGQSSYNEQFF. V is TRBV6-1 and J is TRBJ2-1; TRBD1 matches 7 bases. V shed 6 bases and J 0 bases; nucleotides not matched to a gene: 5. This CDR3 has 15 amino acids. Germline assignment: CDR1 MNHNS and CDR2 SASEGT.

Turning to this clone: Because the CDR3's place on the DNA is in doubt, the DNA is left out and the CDR3 is given as listed by TCRdb. This sequence joins TRBV5-4 and TRBJ2-5; no DNA check was done on the table's D call, TRBD1. The germline V gene encodes CDR1 SGHNT and CDR2 YYREEE (reference sequence). With termini counted, the CDR3 has 12 amino acids. The CDR3 protein is CASSWGQGSLHF.

This clone was counted a few times. J is TRBJ2-4 and V is TRBV19, with 7 bases matching TRBD1. Germline V gene data show CDR1 as LNHDA and CDR2 as SQIVND (reference sequence). This CDR3 region has 19 residues. J gave up 0 bases and V 0 bases, and 11 bases lay outside the gene matches. CDR3 sequence: CASSIDYGQAILAKNIQYF. CDR3 DNA sequence: TGTGCCAGTAGTATAGATTACGGACAGGCCATACTAGCCAAAAACATTCAGTACTTC.

This chain links TRBV5-1 with TRBJ2-1; possible D gene TRBD1, 6 bases. Trimming shortened V by 4 bases and J by 1 base, and 12 bases separated the two germline ends. Germline lookup yields CDR1 SGHRS and CDR2 YFSETQ. There are 15 residues in the CDR3. The CDR3 region is CASSTQTGSYNEQFF. DNA for the CDR3: TGCGCCAGCAGCACACAAACAGGGTCCTACAATGAGCAGTTCTTC. Variable domain in full (rest from reference TRBV5-1 and TRBJ2-1): KAGVTQTPRYLIKTRGQQVTLSCSPISGHRSVSWYQQTPGQGLQFLFEYFSETQRNKGNFPGRFSGRQFSNSRSEMNVSTLELGDSALYLCASSTQTGSYNEQFFGPGTRLTVL.

V and J are TRBV7-3 and TRBJ2-3, with TRBD2 identical over 7 bases. V lost 4 bases to trimming and J lost 4 bases; unmatched junction nucleotides: 11. From germline, CDR1 is SGHTA and CDR2 FQGTGA. The CDR3 extends over 16 amino acids. Here the CDR3 reads CASSYLGGTAPDTQYF. CDR3 nucleotide sequence: TGTGCCAGCAGCTACCTCGGGGGGACCGCCCCAGATACGCAGTATTTT.

V and J are TRBV30 and TRBJ1-4; no clear D. Germline V gene sequence: CDR1 GTSNPN, CDR2 SVGIG (reference sequence). This CDR3 is 16 amino acids long. The V and J ends lost 2 bases and 7 bases respectively, with 20 bases between them. The chain's CDR3 is CAWSPLLGVFGEKLFF. Here the CDR3 DNA reads TGTGCCTGGAGTCCCTTGCTCGGGGTGTTTGGTGAAAAACTGTTTTTT. Looking up the rest from reference TRBV30 and TRBJ1-4 gives the full variable domain: SQTIHQWPATLVQPVGSPLSLECTVEGTSNPNLYWYRQAAGRGLQLLFYSVGIGQISSEVPQNLSASRPQDRQFILSSKKLLLSDSGFYLCAWSPLLGVFGEKLFFGSGTQLSVL.

This chain uses TRBV27 with TRBJ1-1; D perhaps matches TRBD1 (5 bases). Germline V gene data show CDR1 as MNHEY and CDR2 as SMNVEV (reference sequence). The CDR3 length is 17 residues. The V end was cut by 4 bases, the J end by 5 bases, with 23 bases between. CDR3 in DNA: TGTGCCAGCAGTTCCCGATGGCGGAACAGGACACGGACTGAAGCTTTCTTT. Protein: CASSSRWRNRTRTEAFF.

This clone was detected a few times. The chain has TRBV6-6 and TRBJ1-2; perhaps TRBD1 as D (5 bases). The ends were cut back, 2 bases at V and 0 bases at J, with 7 bases in the middle. This CDR3 has 14 residues. Germline V gives CDR1 MNHNY, CDR2 SVGAGI (reference sequence). The CDR3 protein is CASSYQGANYGYTF. CDR3 in DNA: TGTGCCAGCAGTTACCAAGGGGCTAACTATGGCTACACCTTC.

This clone was found a few times. The chain combines TRBV7-3 with TRBJ2-3; 9 positions match TRBD2. V shed 2 bases, J shed 6 bases, and the junction held 6 bases outside the gene matches. CDR3 length: 15 residues. Germline V CDR1 and CDR2: SGHTA, FQGTGA. CDR3 residues: CASSLLAGSVDTQYF. CDR3 DNA: TGTGCCAGCAGCTTACTAGCGGGGTCGGTGGATACGCAGTATTTT.